The clone carrying this T cell receptor beta chain showed up many times. What it binds is not known. Measured with immunoSEQ multiplex PCR; TCRdb has only the in-frame clones, and not every one. The table shows about 73,000 clones, with about four fifths occurring only once. This specimen comes from a study of T cell repertoires and HLA-DP antigens. Overall study context: Sorted CD137+CD4+ samples averaged 218.4 ng DNA; pre-culture CD4+ samples, 950 to 1,500 ng.

The CDR3 loop spans 16 amino acids. Trimming left V 4 bases short and J 0 bases short, with 15 bases between. Germline CDR1 and CDR2: SGDLS and YYNGEE. The chain couples TRBV9 to TRBJ2-3; D may be TRBD1 (5 bases). The clonotype comes from a man aged 55 to 69 in good health and CMV-seronegative. Sequencing input: CD4+ T cells from PBMCs. The CDR3 sequence is CASSLFGAMSTDTQYF. CDR3 sequence (DNA): TGTGCCAGCAGCCTATTTGGGGCTATGAGCACAGATACGCAGTATTTT.